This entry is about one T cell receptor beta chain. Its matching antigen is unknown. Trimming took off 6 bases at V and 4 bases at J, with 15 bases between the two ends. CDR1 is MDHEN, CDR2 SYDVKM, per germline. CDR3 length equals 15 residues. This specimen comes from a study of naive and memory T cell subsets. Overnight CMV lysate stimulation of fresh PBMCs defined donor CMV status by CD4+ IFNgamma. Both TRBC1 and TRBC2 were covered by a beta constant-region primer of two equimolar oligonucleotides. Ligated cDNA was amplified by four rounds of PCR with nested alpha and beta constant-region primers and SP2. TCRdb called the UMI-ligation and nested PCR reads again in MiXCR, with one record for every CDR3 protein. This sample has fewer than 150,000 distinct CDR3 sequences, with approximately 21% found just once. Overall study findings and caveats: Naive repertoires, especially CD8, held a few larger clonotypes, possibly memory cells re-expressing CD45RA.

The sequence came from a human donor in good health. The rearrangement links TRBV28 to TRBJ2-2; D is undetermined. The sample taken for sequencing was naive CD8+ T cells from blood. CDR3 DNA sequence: TGTGCCAGCAGACGAGTTACCGGATCCACCGGGGAGCTGTTTTTT. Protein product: CASRRVTGSTGELFF.